This is a list of T cell receptor beta chains from one sample in a study of T cell responses to AZD1222 COVID-19 vaccine. Libraries were prepared by immunoSEQ multiplex PCR; TCRdb keeps only in-frame clonotypes and omits some of them. The sample has about 140,000 clones, 90% to 95% seen once. The sequencing used peripheral blood, collected after recovery from COVID-19. These receptor sequences come from an adult who had recovered from COVID-19. CDR3s include the opening cysteine and the closing phenylalanine or tryptophan.

>TRBJ1-5|TRBV19
CASSIVGGGAIQPQHF
>TRBJ1-5|TRBV7-8
CASSPLGRDSNQPQHF
>TRBJ1-2|TRBV3-1/TRBV3-2
CASTFRWGGYGYTF
>TRBJ2-3|TRBV28
CASTQRGRGRTITDTQYF
>TRBJ1-4|TRBV6-5
CASSRGTGRNEKLFF
>TRBJ2-4|TRBV6-2/TRBV6-3
CASSRLAVAKNIQYF
>TRBJ2-7|TRBV15
CATSRTDGSNEQYF
>TRBJ1-4|TRBV6-5
CASSYSRWADGEKLFF
>TRBJ1-1|TRBV18
CASSPSGYTEAFF
>TRBJ1-5|TRBV7-9
CASSLGTGPLRQPQHF
>TRBJ1-5|TRBV15
CATSRRDSMVYSNQPQHF
>TRBJ2-2|TRBV14
CASSQGRTVTGELFF
>TRBJ2-7|TRBV6-2/TRBV6-3
CASSSPGLGAYEQYF
>TRBJ2-7|TRBV7-8
CASSSRLAGGGDEQYF
>TRBJ2-3|TRBV27
CASSLNRDTDTQYF
>TRBJ2-2|TRBV18
CASSGTANTGELFF
>TRBJ2-7|TRBV27
CASSFQGLTSGRAYEQYF
>TRBJ2-5|TRBV7-7
CASSPRLEETQYF
>TRBJ1-4|TRBV28
CASGRPREKLFF
>TRBJ1-6|TRBV30
CAWNEGKDSPLHF
>TRBJ2-1|TRBV5-5
CASSLVARLGRPGGNEQFF
>TRBJ2-7|TRBV7-6
CASSLEGSLGYEQYF
>TRBJ2-6|TRBV5-1
CASSDTPGAGANVLTF
>TRBJ1-1|TRBV19
CASSIPAGRKGGNTEAFF
>TRBJ2-2|TRBV9
CASSPSPGTRRTGELFF
>TRBJ2-1|TRBV6-5
CASSYPGLAGYNEQFF
>TRBJ2-7|TRBV28
CASSLIGRDWAYEQYF
>TRBJ2-7|TRBV11-3
CASSPWALRTRAYEQYF
>TRBJ1-1|TRBV3-1/TRBV3-2
CASSQEESTEAFF
>TRBJ1-2|TRBV10-3
CAISDDRGKGYTF
>TRBJ2-3|TRBV6-4
CASSDSLGGDTQYF
>TRBJ1-4|TRBV6-5
CASSYRGNNEKLFF
>TRBJ2-7|TRBV19
CASSMWSHYEQYF
>TRBJ2-2|TRBV11-1
CASSFEQRNTGELFF
>TRBJ2-1|TRBV4-1
CASTAQGREQFF
>TRBJ2-5|TRBV10-3
CAIRGQGEETQYF
>TRBJ2-7|TRBV27
CASSYSSSLYEQYF
>TRBJ1-2|TRBV7-9
CASTSGRGSSNYGYTF
>TRBJ1-4|TRBV14
CASSQNGQFNEKLFF
>TRBJ2-6|TRBV5-1
CASSPRGSGANVLTF
>TRBJ1-1|TRBV7-9
CASSRQENTEAFF
>TRBJ1-1|TRBV28
CASSSASPEAFF
>TRBJ2-3|TRBV28
CASSSQGALENTQYF
>TRBJ2-5|TRBV28
CASSSQGTSGKETQYF
>TRBJ2-1|TRBV11-3
CASSLKTPGLAGSGNEQFF
>TRBJ2-2|TRBV6-1
CASSEFRGFGTGELFF
>TRBJ2-7|TRBV27
CASSPTTLRSGYEQYF
>TRBJ2-2|TRBV5-5
CASSLVQGSNGELFF
>TRBJ2-1|TRBV19
CASTWPSAGGNEQFF
>TRBJ2-7|TRBV7-9
CASSLWTDPHEQYF
>TRBJ1-1|TRBV19
CASRQGDLGTEAFF
>TRBJ2-5|TRBV5-5
CASSLEGRSFQETQYF
>TRBJ1-1|TRBV28
CASSERLTGTVNTEAFF
>TRBJ2-3|TRBV12-5
CASGSGVGGADTQYF
>TRBJ2-6|TRBV19
CASRRLAGGISGANVLTF